This TCR beta chain is from a study of cytomegalovirus exposure and HLA in healthy donors. As for the study in general: Genotyping of some 400 donors showed that 80% to 85% belonged to the Caucasian-associated ancestry cluster.

V lost 5 bases and J 2 bases, leaving 12 bases between the germline ends. Looked up from germline, CDR1 is SEHNR and CDR2 is FQNEAQ (reference sequence). CDR3 size: 14 residues. When sampled, the donors appeared nominally healthy, though they likely had unrecorded immune exposures. In the case of this clone: Antigen unknown.

Study-level findings and limits: Indistinguishability led to the exclusion of some V segments, TRBV6-2 and TRBV6-3 included. As a later analysis showed, a missense DCLRE1C variant was linked to trimming of TCR beta V- and J-genes.

In the PCR, 60 Vbeta and 13 Jbeta primers were used. Assay: immunoSEQ multiplex PCR; the TCRdb copy retains only in-frame clones and omits some. The sample contains approximately 190,000 clones, approximately 80% of which appear only once. V and J are TRBV7-9 and TRBJ1-2; D is unresolved. The receptor's source is a woman between 25 and 40 years old in good health and CMV-seropositive. The sequenced material came from PBMCs. The CDR3 here is CASSPPLLNYGYTF. In DNA, the CDR3 is TGTGCCAGCAGCCCTCCACTTTTAAACTATGGCTACACCTTC.